A selection of T cell receptor beta chains follows, all from one sample in a study of identical twins. MiXCR, applied by TCRdb to the 5' RACE reads, yields one record per CDR3 protein. The sample records 250,000 to 300,000 distinct CDR3 sequences, approximately 8.3% being singletons. This sample also belongs to another study, concerning yellow fever vaccine responses in identical twins.

The sequencing input was CD8+ T cells sorted from blood. The source of these receptors is a woman aged 18-30 years in good health. CDR3s include the opening cysteine and the closing phenylalanine or tryptophan. Fields, in order: J gene, D gene, V gene, clone size, CDR3 protein, CDR3 DNA. A D gene is named only where the DNA matches it firmly. For some rows the clone size is stated as once, few or many, or as a class when expanded; others skip it.

TRBJ1-1 TRBD1 TRBV12-3/TRBV12-4 many CASRTGWTEAFF TGTGCCAGCCGGACAGGGTGGACTGAAGCTTTCTTT
TRBJ1-5 NA TRBV6-2/TRBV6-3 few CASSKTGHSNQPQHF TGTGCCAGCAGCAAGACAGGCCATAGCAATCAGCCCCAGCATTTT
TRBJ2-3 NA TRBV6-2/TRBV6-3 few CASSYLGIGDTQYF TGTGCCAGCAGTTACCTAGGCATCGGGGATACGCAGTATTTT
TRBJ1-1 TRBD1 TRBV12-3/TRBV12-4 NA CASSLGDRGDTEAFF TGTGCCAGCAGTTTGGGGGACAGGGGGGACACTGAAGCTTTCTTT
TRBJ1-2 TRBD1 TRBV5-1 few CASSLAAGGGYGYTF TGCGCCAGCAGCTTGGCCGCAGGGGGCGGCTATGGCTACACCTTC
TRBJ2-5 TRBD1 TRBV20-1 NA CSARSGQGPQETQYF TGCAGTGCTAGATCTGGACAGGGGCCACAAGAGACCCAGTACTTC
TRBJ2-1 TRBD2 TRBV29-1 few CSVEGLAVNEQFF TGCAGCGTTGAAGGGCTAGCGGTTAATGAGCAGTTCTTC
TRBJ2-7 NA TRBV10-3 NA CAIRSDDSSYEQYF TGTGCCATCAGGTCTGACGACAGCTCCTACGAGCAGTACTTC
TRBJ2-3 TRBD2 TRBV6-6 NA CASSPLLAGGLNTDTQYF TGTGCCAGCTCTCCCCTCCTAGCGGGGGGGCTTAATACAGATACGCAGTATTTT
TRBJ2-7 TRBD1 TRBV12-3/TRBV12-4 NA CASSSGTGYTYEQYF TGTGCCAGCAGTTCCGGGACAGGGTATACCTACGAGCAGTACTTC
TRBJ2-2 NA TRBV11-2 NA CANQQAGSGELFF TGTGCCAACCAGCAGGCTGGGTCCGGGGAGCTGTTTTTT
TRBJ2-7 TRBD2 TRBV20-1 few CSARDRGTSGSLYEQYF TGCAGTGCTAGAGATCGAGGGACTAGCGGGAGTCTCTACGAGCAGTACTTC
TRBJ2-5 NA TRBV7-9 few CASSPKIPIQETQYF TGTGCCAGCAGCCCTAAGATCCCCATACAAGAGACCCAGTACTTC
TRBJ1-6 NA TRBV20-1 NA CSARERQYNSPLHF TGCAGTGCTAGAGAGAGGCAATATAATTCACCCCTCCACTTT
TRBJ2-3 TRBD2 TRBV7-9 few CASSLTSGGATDTQYF TGTGCCAGCAGCCTAACTAGCGGGGGGGCGACAGATACGCAGTATTTT
TRBJ1-1 NA TRBV5-1 few CASSLLGFAFF TGCGCCAGCAGCTTACTGGGTTTCGCTTTCTTT
TRBJ2-7 TRBD2 TRBV5-1 many CASSAASGLAGGIYEQYF TGCGCCAGCAGCGCAGCTTCGGGACTAGCGGGAGGGATCTACGAGCAGTACTTC
TRBJ2-1 NA TRBV4-3 NA CASSQDWRAGNNEQFF TGCGCCAGCAGCCAAGATTGGCGCGCCGGAAACAATGAGCAGTTCTTC
TRBJ2-1 TRBD2 TRBV27 NA CTSGKSSYNEQFF TGTACCAGCGGGAAGAGCTCCTACAATGAGCAGTTCTTC
TRBJ2-7 TRBD2 TRBV10-3 NA CATQRGDSYEQYF TGTGCCACCCAACGGGGGGACTCCTACGAGCAGTACTTC
TRBJ2-1 TRBD1 TRBV20-1 NA CSAHPQDRAYNEQFF TGCAGTGCTCACCCTCAGGACAGGGCCTACAATGAGCAGTTCTTC
TRBJ2-3 TRBD2 TRBV7-3 many CASSLTGTTSTDTQYF TGTGCCAGCAGCTTAACCGGGACTACAAGCACAGATACGCAGTATTTT
TRBJ2-7 TRBD1 TRBV7-6 NA CASSLAPGQGLGQSEQYF TGTGCCAGCAGCTTAGCCCCGGGACAGGGATTGGGTCAAAGCGAGCAGTACTTC
TRBJ2-1 TRBD2 TRBV11-1 NA CASSFPGLAGNEQFF TGTGCCAGCAGCTTCCCGGGACTAGCGGGTAATGAGCAGTTCTTC
TRBJ2-4 NA TRBV12-3/TRBV12-4 few CASSLSAENIQYF TGTGCCAGCAGTTTATCCGCCGAAAACATTCAGTACTTC
TRBJ1-2 NA TRBV29-1 few CSVVSTDNYGYTF TGCAGCGTTGTTTCGACAGACAACTATGGCTACACCTTC
TRBJ2-7 NA TRBV18 NA CASSPPGSRYEQYF TGTGCCAGCTCCCCGCCGGGTAGCCGTTACGAGCAGTACTTC
TRBJ2-7 NA TRBV5-1 few CASSLGRGLGSYEQYF TGCGCCAGCAGCTTGGGCCGGGGCCTGGGGTCCTACGAGCAGTACTTC
TRBJ2-7 NA TRBV11-2 many CASRPNHRATYEQYF TGTGCCAGCAGACCCAATCACAGGGCCACCTACGAGCAGTACTTC
TRBJ2-7 TRBD1 TRBV5-4 many CASSLLTGAFYEQYF TGTGCCAGCAGCTTACTTACAGGGGCATTCTACGAGCAGTACTTC
TRBJ2-2 NA TRBV10-3 many CAIKDPGELFF TGTGCCATCAAAGACCCAGGGGAGCTGTTTTTT
TRBJ2-7 NA TRBV5-6 NA CASSLAGAVYEQYF TGTGCCAGCAGCTTGGCGGGGGCAGTCTACGAGCAGTACTTC
TRBJ2-3 NA TRBV28 few CASSFTRGADTQYF TGTGCCAGCAGTTTTACCAGGGGGGCAGATACGCAGTATTTT
TRBJ2-2 TRBD2 TRBV7-9 many CATSSTSGGAGELFF TGTGCTACTTCTTCGACTAGCGGGGGAGCCGGGGAGCTGTTTTTT
TRBJ1-1 NA TRBV29-1 few CSAMTVNTEAFF TGCAGCGCCATGACAGTGAACACTGAAGCTTTCTTT
TRBJ1-1 NA TRBV6-1 few CASSFTVLTEAFF TGTGCCAGCAGCTTTACAGTGCTCACTGAAGCTTTCTTT
TRBJ2-1 TRBD1 TRBV29-1 many CSLRTGDEQFF TGCAGCTTACGGACAGGGGATGAGCAGTTCTTC
TRBJ2-7 NA TRBV27 NA CASSLRDGTYEQYF TGTGCCAGCAGTCTCCGGGACGGAACCTACGAGCAGTACTTC
TRBJ2-7 NA TRBV4-3 many CASSQGRDGTYEQYF TGCGCCAGCAGCCAAGGCAGGGACGGAACCTACGAGCAGTACTTC
TRBJ2-1 NA TRBV12-3/TRBV12-4 many CASSLGDFEQFF TGTGCCAGCAGTTTAGGGGATTTCGAGCAGTTCTTC
TRBJ2-7 TRBD1 TRBV12-3/TRBV12-4 many CASTPKGGGEQYF TGTGCCAGCACCCCTAAAGGGGGCGGCGAGCAGTACTTC
TRBJ2-1 NA TRBV4-3 many CASSQLGGLQFF TGCGCCAGCAGCCAGCTAGGTGGGCTACAGTTCTTC
TRBJ2-3 TRBD2 TRBV10-3 many CALSGSISDTQYF TGTGCACTAAGCGGGAGCATTTCTGATACGCAGTATTTT
TRBJ2-2 TRBD1 TRBV7-6 NA CASSQRGHAELFF TGTGCCAGCAGCCAAAGGGGGCACGCGGAGCTGTTTTTT
TRBJ2-7 TRBD2 TRBV5-1 many CASSFYSGSVYEQYF TGCGCCAGCAGCTTTTATAGCGGGAGTGTCTACGAGCAGTACTTC
TRBJ2-5 TRBD2 TRBV5-4 many CASSPGLAGAETQYF TGTGCCAGCAGCCCGGGACTAGCGGGAGCAGAGACCCAGTACTTC